This T cell receptor beta chain was found in a study of Graves' ophthalmopathy and Graves' hyperthyroidism. The CDR3 spans 17 residues. V shed 7 bases and J 4 bases; nucleotides not matched to a gene: 16. The germline V gene encodes CDR1 ENHRY and CDR2 SYGVKD. There are many counts of this clonotype. Amplified TCR beta CDR3 regions were obtained using RNA transcripts as template. Amplification began with first-round RT-PCR using HTBI primers, then second-round multiplex PCR was performed. TCRdb re-called the multiplex PCR reads with MiXCR, one entry per CDR3 protein. The sample lists about 480,000 distinct CDR3 sequences, approximately 15% occurring once.

This sequence joins TRBV10-3 and TRBJ1-1; 9 nucleotides match TRBD1. The receptor's source is a woman in her twenties or thirties with Graves' ophthalmopathy. Sequencing used blood. The CDR3 region has the DNA TGTGCCATCATGTCCGGGGACAGGGTGGGGAGGGGCACTGAAGCTTTCTTT. It translates to CAIMSGDRVGRGTEAFF.